What follows is one TCR beta chain and its context. Its antigen is currently unknown. TCRdb itself ran the 5' RACE reads through MiXCR, one entry per CDR3 protein. The data contain under 550,000 distinct CDR3 sequences, about a fifth of them singletons. The CDR3 extends over 14 amino acids. The germline gives CDR1 SGHRS, CDR2 YFSETQ. The ends lost 7 bases at V and 2 bases at J; junction bases unmatched: 6. This record comes from a study of T cells after yellow fever vaccination. Regarding the study as a whole: Contamination by abundant bulk-population clonotypes could be present in FACS-sorted repertoires.

This chain connects TRBV5-1 to TRBJ2-5; TRBD1 matches at 9 bases. The starting material was PBMCs, obtained approximately 20 days after the first yellow fever vaccination. The sequence derives from a man aged 18 to 30 who received the YFV17D yellow fever vaccine. The CDR3 protein is CASLPGTGQETQYF. Written as DNA, the CDR3 is TGCGCCAGCCTCCCTGGGACAGGGCAAGAGACCCAGTACTTC.